The T cell receptor beta chain described here comes from a study of CD8 T cells in Susac syndrome. Whole-study findings and limits: The study's TCR sequencing and HLA analysis drew on a certain number of individuals. That number was acknowledged as relatively small.

cDNA came from about 0.5 to 1 ug RNA primed by random hexamers. Amplification of TCR beta CDR3 across 54 Vbeta and 13 Jbeta was performed with immunoSEQ multiplex PCR. TCRdb redid the calling of the immunoSEQ multiplex PCR reads with MiXCR, one entry per CDR3 protein. In the table there are roughly 110,000 distinct CDR3 sequences, 85% to 95% of which are singletons. Germline V gene data show CDR1 as SQVTM and CDR2 as ANQGSEA. Between the trimmed V and J ends, which lost 4 bases and 3 bases, there was a span of 15 bases. The CDR3 extends over 14 amino acids. For this clonotype: Its antigen is still unknown.

CD8+ and CD4+ T cells from blood underwent TCR beta sequencing, which was carried out in a high-throughput format. TEMRA cells were FACS-enriched, with CD8+ and CD4+ T cells isolated negatively. Sequencing was carried out using CD8+ T cells from PBMCs. The clonotype was recovered from a human donor in good health. The chain has TRBV29-1 and TRBJ1-1; D possibly corresponds to TRBD1 (5 bases). The CDR3 protein is CSVAAPGPYTEAFF. The CDR3 DNA sequence: TGCAGCGTTGCGGCCCCGGGGCCTTACACTGAAGCTTTCTTT.